Sequencing of this TCR beta chain was carried out in a study of circulating CD8 cells and anti-PD-1 response in melanoma. Study background: Nivolumab was given intravenously at 3 mg/kg every 2 weeks. The study's findings and limits: DNEG was most diverse; TIGIT repertoires were least diverse. Tumor reactivity was tested by peptide assays on expanded sorted subsets. Most experiments lacked replicates.

Four subsets defined by PD-1 and/or TIGIT were sorted from live CD3+CD8+TCRalphabeta+ cells. Using around 16 ng of total RNA, TCR libraries were made with the QIAseq Immune Repertoire TCR panel. TCRdb reanalysed the reads using MiXCR and keeps one entry per CDR3 protein. The table includes fewer than 600 distinct CDR3 sequences, 8.5% to 9% detected once. In germline, CDR1 is SGHTA, CDR2 FQGNSA. The CDR3 contains 14 residues. V was pared by 10 bases and J by 0 bases, with 3 bases of the junction left unmatched. With regard to this clonotype: Antigen specificity is unknown.

This specimen was CD8+ T cells from PBMCs, taken at baseline or after one month of anti-PD-1 therapy (not recorded which). The clonotype was recovered from a human donor with melanoma. The chain combines TRBV7-2 with TRBJ2-2; 9 nucleotides match TRBD1. Written as DNA, the CDR3 is TGTGCCACTGGACAGGGGTCGAACACCGGGGAGCTGTTTTTT. Its translation: CATGQGSNTGELFF.